A selection of T cell receptor beta chains follows, all from one sample in a study of blood T cell repertoires in COVID-19. Assay used: immunoSEQ multiplex PCR; TCRdb lists only in-frame clones, some missing. The sample contains under 200,000 clones, over 80% of which appear only once. The sample taken for sequencing was peripheral blood. The receptors were gathered from a woman aged 60-75 years with acute or convalescent COVID-19. Each CDR3 is given with its conserved first and last residue. D genes are given only for firm matches.

CDR3nt: TGTGCCAGCAGCTTGGTGGGGGGGACCTACGTCTCTGGGGCCAACGTCCTGACTTTC
CDR3aa: CASSLVGGTYVSGANVLTF
v_gene: TRBV5-5
d_gene: TRBD2
len: 19
j_gene: TRBJ2-6

CDR3nt: TGTGCCAGCAGCGAAGTACAGGGGAGGGAGACCCAGTACTTC
CDR3aa: CASSEVQGRETQYF
v_gene: TRBV21-1
d_gene: NA
len: 14
j_gene: TRBJ2-5

CDR3nt: TGTGCCAGCTCAACGACTAGCGGGGGGGCAAAAAACATTCAGTACTTC
CDR3aa: CASSTTSGGAKNIQYF
v_gene: TRBV18
d_gene: TRBD2
len: 16
j_gene: TRBJ2-4

CDR3nt: TGTGCCAGCAGTGACGGCAGGTCCTATAATTCACCCCTCCACTTT
CDR3aa: CASSDGRSYNSPLHF
v_gene: TRBV6-4
d_gene: NA
len: 15
j_gene: TRBJ1-6

CDR3nt: TGTGCCAGCTCCAGACTAGACAGGGCCTACGAGCAGTACTTC
CDR3aa: CASSRLDRAYEQYF
v_gene: TRBV18
d_gene: NA
len: 14
j_gene: TRBJ2-7

CDR3nt: TGTGCCAGCAGCAAGAGGGTCTCCAATGAGCAGTTCTTC
CDR3aa: CASSKRVSNEQFF
v_gene: TRBV6-5
d_gene: NA
len: 13
j_gene: TRBJ2-1

CDR3nt: TGTGCCAGCAGATCGGGACAAGGTCAGCCCCAGCATTTT
CDR3aa: CASRSGQGQPQHF
v_gene: TRBV12-3/TRBV12-4
d_gene: NA
len: 13
j_gene: TRBJ1-5

CDR3nt: TGTGCCAGCACCGGTACCGAGTCTTCACCCCTCCACTTT
CDR3aa: CASTGTESSPLHF
v_gene: TRBV12-3/TRBV12-4
d_gene: NA
len: 13
j_gene: TRBJ1-6

CDR3nt: TGTGCCAGCAGCTCAAAGAGATGGGGGACAGAAAACGGTGAGCAGTTCTTC
CDR3aa: CASSSKRWGTENGEQFF
v_gene: TRBV7-3
d_gene: TRBD1
len: 17
j_gene: TRBJ2-1

CDR3nt: TGTGCCAGTAAACTTGCGGCGTCAGGCACAGATACGCAGTATTTT
CDR3aa: CASKLAASGTDTQYF
v_gene: TRBV19
d_gene: NA
len: 15
j_gene: TRBJ2-3

CDR3nt: TGCGCCAGCAGCTTGGGGACAGCCAACTATGGCTACACCTTC
CDR3aa: CASSLGTANYGYTF
v_gene: TRBV5-1
d_gene: NA
len: 14
j_gene: TRBJ1-2

CDR3nt: TGTGCCAGCAGCTCGAGCTCTAGCGGGGGGACCTCCGGGGAGCTGTTTTTT
CDR3aa: CASSSSSSGGTSGELFF
v_gene: TRBV7-2
d_gene: TRBD2
len: 17
j_gene: TRBJ2-2

CDR3nt: TGTGCCAGCAGCTTACAGCCAGGGAACTCCTACGAGCAGTACTTC
CDR3aa: CASSLQPGNSYEQYF
v_gene: TRBV7-6
d_gene: NA
len: 15
j_gene: TRBJ2-7

CDR3nt: TGTGCCAGCAGCCTGTACAGAGAATTTAACTATGGCTACACCTTC
CDR3aa: CASSLYREFNYGYTF
v_gene: TRBV14
d_gene: NA
len: 15
j_gene: TRBJ1-2

CDR3nt: TGTGCCAGCTCACCAGAGGGAGGAACTAACTATGGCTACACCTTC
CDR3aa: CASSPEGGTNYGYTF
v_gene: TRBV18
d_gene: NA
len: 15
j_gene: TRBJ1-2

CDR3nt: TGTGCCAGCAGCTCCACTGGCAGGGTGAACACTGAAGCTTTCTTT
CDR3aa: CASSSTGRVNTEAFF
v_gene: TRBV7-2
d_gene: NA
len: 15
j_gene: TRBJ1-1